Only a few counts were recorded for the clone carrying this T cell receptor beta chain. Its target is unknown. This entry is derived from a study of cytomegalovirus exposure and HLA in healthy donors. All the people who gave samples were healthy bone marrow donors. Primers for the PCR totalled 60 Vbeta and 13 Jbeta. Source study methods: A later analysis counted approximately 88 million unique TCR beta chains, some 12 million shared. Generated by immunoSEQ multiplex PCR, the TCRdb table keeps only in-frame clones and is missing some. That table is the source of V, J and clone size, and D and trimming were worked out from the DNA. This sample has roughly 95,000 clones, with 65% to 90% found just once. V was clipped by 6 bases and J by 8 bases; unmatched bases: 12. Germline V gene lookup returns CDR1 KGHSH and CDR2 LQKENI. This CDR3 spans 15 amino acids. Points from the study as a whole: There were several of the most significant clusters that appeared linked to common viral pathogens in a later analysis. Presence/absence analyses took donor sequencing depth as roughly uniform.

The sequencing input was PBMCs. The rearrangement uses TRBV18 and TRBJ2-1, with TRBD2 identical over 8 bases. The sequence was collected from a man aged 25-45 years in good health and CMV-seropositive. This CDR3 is CASSPLAGGGDEQFF. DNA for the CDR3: TGTGCCAGCTCTCCTCTAGCGGGCGGAGGCGATGAGCAGTTCTTC.